This T cell receptor (beta chain) was identified in a study of T-cell reconstitution after alpha-beta-depleted transplantation in children. Study observations and caveats: Newly generated T cells supplied most T-cell counts and diversity one year post-transplant. For some patients, TCRbeta diversity was high at day 60 because of recipient T cells and thymic progenitors that survived.

Molecular barcoding with unique molecular identifiers was used for the TCRbeta library. TCRdb fed the PCR reads into MiXCR, producing one record per CDR3 protein. The data hold about 980,000 distinct CDR3 sequences, with less than 30% observed a single time. This clonotype has at least ten counts. Its target is not known. This material consisted of PBMCs, mostly from graft donor cells, taken 360 days after TCRalphabeta/CD19-depleted stem cell transplant. The receptor was derived from a boy in the first two years of life who had a stem cell transplant for SCID, so the T cells may come from the graft donor.

Here the CDR3 reads CASRRTGNLQQETQYF. In nucleotides, the CDR3 is TGTGCCAGCAGGCGGACAGGGAACCTCCAGCAAGAGACCCAGTACTTC. The J gene is TRBJ2-5, the V gene TRBV12-3 or TRBV12-4; TRBD1 aligns across 8 bases. The CDR3 covers 16 residues. The V gene end was trimmed by 6 bases and the J gene end by 2 bases; junction bases not matched to a gene: 11.